Sequencing of this T cell receptor (beta chain) was carried out in a study of beta chain features in type 1 diabetes. This clone was detected only a few times. Germline V CDR1 and CDR2: MDHEN, SYDVKM. With V trimmed by 8 bases and J by 2 bases, 4 bases remained unmatched. The CDR3 extends over 14 amino acids. cDNA synthesis used the whole RNA isolate, giving expressed TCRB sequences. Repertoires were generated with immunoSEQ multiplex PCR, while TCRdb's copy carries only in-frame clones and drops some. This table holds about 220,000 clones, roughly 10% found once. Sequencing input: central memory CD4+ T cells from blood. This chain links TRBV28 with TRBJ2-7; 12 bases line up with TRBD2. The sequence was obtained from a man younger than 30 in good health. Here the CDR3 reads CASALAGGAYEQYF. CDR3 DNA: TGTGCCAGCGCCCTAGCGGGAGGGGCCTACGAGCAGTACTTC.